This T cell receptor (beta chain) originates from a study of cytomegalovirus exposure and HLA in healthy donors. Germline CDR1 is GTSNPN and CDR2 is SVGIG (reference sequence). Trimming removed 4 bases from V and 1 base from J; junction bases left unmatched: 21. The CDR3 runs to 20 residues. Researchers ran the PCR with 60 Vbeta and 13 Jbeta primers. Clones were read by immunoSEQ multiplex PCR, and TCRdb kept only the in-frame ones, dropping some. The data show some 180,000 clones, 75% to 85% seen once. On this clone: Its antigen remains unidentified.

General study points: In a later analysis, TCR beta V- and J-gene trimming showed a link to a missense DCLRE1C variant. Evidence from a later analysis indicated that most CMV-associated TCR beta chains looked HLA-restricted. Reportedly, fewer N-insertions than the approximately 700-donor mean appeared in an Asian-associated ancestry cluster in a later analysis. The study reported that TCR beta sequences accurately predicted HLA-A and HLA-B alleles in most subjects.

The TCR was taken from a man aged 18 to 35 in good health and CMV-seronegative. Sequenced: PBMCs. The chain is built from TRBV30 and TRBJ2-3; 9 positions match TRBD2. DNA for the CDR3: TGTGCCTGGATGCGCCCCCTGGGCGGGAGGGTCCCAGTCCGCACAGATACGCAGTATTTT. Translated: CAWMRPLGGRVPVRTDTQYF.